The rows below give T cell receptor beta chains drawn from one sample of a study of cytomegalovirus exposure and HLA in healthy donors. TCRdb's copy holds only in-frame clones and misses some; the assay was immunoSEQ multiplex PCR. This sample yields 95,000 to 150,000 clones, of which roughly 87% are seen a single time; roughly 1.5% belongs to the top ten. The specimen was PBMCs. The receptors here all came from a woman between 18 and 29 years old in good health and CMV-seronegative. Both conserved end residues are part of each CDR3. A D gene is named only where the DNA matches it firmly. Only part of the rows carry a size: once, few, many, or a class if the clone is expanded.

CDR3: CASSIGTVAGYTF
DNA: TGTGCCAGTAGTATAGGAACGGTCGCCGGCTACACCTTC
D: .
J: TRBJ1-2
V: TRBV19
size: .

CDR3: CASSSAGLYEQYF
DNA: TGTGCCAGTAGTTCCGCGGGACTCTACGAGCAGTACTTC
D: .
J: TRBJ2-7
V: TRBV19
size: few

CDR3: CSVDGQRDGAFF
DNA: TGCAGCGTTGACGGCCAGCGGGACGGAGCTTTCTTT
D: .
J: TRBJ1-1
V: TRBV29-1
size: .

CDR3: CASSYLRESYGYTF
DNA: TGTGCCAGCAGTTACCTTCGGGAGAGCTATGGCTACACCTTC
D: .
J: TRBJ1-2
V: TRBV6-5
size: .

CDR3: CASSPGLGDTEAFF
DNA: TGTGCCAGCTCACCAGGCTTAGGGGACACTGAAGCTTTCTTT
D: .
J: TRBJ1-1
V: TRBV18
size: .

CDR3: CARARAGGPPYEQYF
DNA: TGTGCCAGGGCACGGGCGGGGGGCCCTCCGTACGAGCAGTACTTC
D: TRBD2
J: TRBJ2-7
V: TRBV27
size: .

CDR3: CASSRDWLSYEQYF
DNA: TGCGCCAGCAGCCGGGACTGGCTGTCCTACGAGCAGTACTTC
D: .
J: TRBJ2-7
V: TRBV4-1
size: .

CDR3: CAISDTGGNQPQHF
DNA: TGTGCCATCAGTGATACAGGGGGCAATCAGCCCCAGCATTTT
D: TRBD1
J: TRBJ1-5
V: TRBV10-3
size: .

CDR3: CASSSLTGSLNYGYTF
DNA: TGTGCCAGCAGCTCACTCACAGGGAGCCTTAACTATGGCTACACCTTC
D: .
J: TRBJ1-2
V: TRBV5-5
size: .

CDR3: CASSQNSGRAEGEQFF
DNA: TGTGCCAGCAGCCAAAATAGCGGGAGGGCCGAAGGTGAGCAGTTCTTC
D: TRBD2
J: TRBJ2-1
V: TRBV4-2
size: .

CDR3: CSALGAASYEQYF
DNA: TGCAGCGCTCTGGGGGCCGCCTCCTACGAGCAGTACTTC
D: .
J: TRBJ2-7
V: TRBV29-1
size: few